This T cell receptor (beta chain) came from a study of beta chain features in type 1 diabetes. Study-level findings and limits: When Type 1 diabetes patients were examined, their TCRB CDR3s proved moderately but significantly shorter in all four CD4+ subsets. Any HLA type influence on TCRB rearrangement was left unresolved here.

cDNA synthesis used the whole RNA isolate, giving expressed TCRB sequences. Repertoires were generated with immunoSEQ multiplex PCR, while TCRdb's copy carries only in-frame clones and drops some. The sample yields 41,000 or so clones, approximately 61% seen once. About this clone itself: Antigen specificity is unknown.

Per donor, one heparinised blood draw averaged about 116 mL. A CD45RO/CCR7/CD25/CD127/CD95/CD27 panel sorted naive, central memory, regulatory and stem cell-like memory CD4+ cells. Purity exceeding 95% was reached by all sorted populations. V dropped 4 bases and J dropped 5 bases, with 14 bases sitting between them. The CDR3 covers 14 residues. Germline V gives CDR1 LGHNA, CDR2 YSLEER. The genes are TRBV4-3 and TRBJ1-2; weak D call: TRBD1 (5 bases). The material sequenced was Tregs from blood. The source is a man under 40 with type 1 diabetes. Some clones in this sample may be carry-over from other donors' samples. The CDR3 DNA reads TGCGCCAGCAGCCCCCAAGGGGCCGCGTATGGCTACACCTTC. It is translated as CASSPQGAAYGYTF.